This is a list of T cell receptor beta chains from one sample in a study of blood T cell repertoires in COVID-19. Here immunoSEQ multiplex PCR was the method, and the copy in TCRdb shows in-frame clones only, minus some. The sample gives 280,000 or so clones, less than 90% of which show up once; about an eighth is in the top ten. Sequenced material: peripheral blood. These receptors were taken from a human donor in a cohort sampled during active COVID-19. The CDR3 runs from the conserved cysteine through the conserved F or W. D genes are given only for firm matches. Size tells how often a clone was seen (once, few, many) or the class of an expanded clone, and some rows leave it out.

CDR3 protein: CAMAGGLYNEQFF
CDR3 DNA: TGTGCCATGGCGGGAGGGCTTTACAATGAGCAGTTCTTC
J gene: TRBJ2-1
D gene: TRBD2
clone size: NA
CDR3 length: 13
V gene: TRBV10-3

CDR3 protein: CASSSTQGEETQYF
CDR3 DNA: TGTGCCAGCAGTTCAACACAGGGGGAAGAGACCCAGTACTTC
J gene: TRBJ2-5
D gene: TRBD1
clone size: NA
CDR3 length: 14
V gene: TRBV28

CDR3 protein: CASSSAGTDTQYF
CDR3 DNA: TGTGCCAGCTCATCGGCGGGAACTGATACGCAGTATTTT
J gene: TRBJ2-3
D gene: NA
clone size: NA
CDR3 length: 13
V gene: TRBV18

CDR3 protein: CATLPPGANVLTF
CDR3 DNA: TGTGCCACCCTCCCCCCCGGGGCCAACGTCCTGACTTTC
J gene: TRBJ2-6
D gene: NA
clone size: NA
CDR3 length: 13
V gene: TRBV7-9

CDR3 protein: CASTPHRGNYGYTF
CDR3 DNA: TGTGCCAGCACCCCGCACAGGGGTAACTATGGCTACACCTTC
J gene: TRBJ1-2
D gene: TRBD1
clone size: once
CDR3 length: 14
V gene: TRBV7-2

CDR3 protein: CAISETNQPQHF
CDR3 DNA: TGTGCCATCAGTGAGACTAATCAGCCCCAGCATTTT
J gene: TRBJ1-5
D gene: NA
clone size: few
CDR3 length: 12
V gene: TRBV10-3

CDR3 protein: CASSQWQTSNEQFF
CDR3 DNA: TGTGCCAGCAGCCAATGGCAAACCTCCAATGAGCAGTTCTTC
J gene: TRBJ2-1
D gene: NA
clone size: NA
CDR3 length: 14
V gene: TRBV14

CDR3 protein: CASSYPSWTSGGSYEQYF
CDR3 DNA: TGTGCCAGCAGTTACCCAAGCTGGACTAGCGGGGGTTCCTACGAGCAGTACTTC
J gene: TRBJ2-7
D gene: TRBD2
clone size: NA
CDR3 length: 18
V gene: TRBV6-2/TRBV6-3

CDR3 protein: CASSSRRTSGSIGELFF
CDR3 DNA: TGTGCCAGCAGCTCCCGGCGGACTAGCGGGAGCATCGGGGAGCTGTTTTTT
J gene: TRBJ2-2
D gene: TRBD2
clone size: NA
CDR3 length: 17
V gene: TRBV7-8

CDR3 protein: CASSQWGGGKTEAFF
CDR3 DNA: TGTGCCAGCAGCCAGTGGGGGGGCGGAAAAACTGAAGCTTTCTTT
J gene: TRBJ1-1
D gene: NA
clone size: NA
CDR3 length: 15
V gene: TRBV7-9

CDR3 protein: CASSQPGKRETQYF
CDR3 DNA: TGTGCCAGCAGCCAACCCGGGAAAAGGGAGACCCAGTACTTC
J gene: TRBJ2-5
D gene: NA
clone size: NA
CDR3 length: 14
V gene: TRBV3-1/TRBV3-2

CDR3 protein: CASTSGTETQYF
CDR3 DNA: TGTGCCAGCACTAGCGGGACCGAGACCCAGTACTTC
J gene: TRBJ2-5
D gene: TRBD2
clone size: few
CDR3 length: 12
V gene: TRBV7-9

CDR3 protein: CASSLQGTNEKLFF
CDR3 DNA: TGCGCCAGCAGCTTACAGGGAACTAATGAAAAACTGTTTTTT
J gene: TRBJ1-4
D gene: NA
clone size: NA
CDR3 length: 14
V gene: TRBV5-1

CDR3 protein: CASSPDGGSYEQYF
CDR3 DNA: TGTGCCAGCAGCCCAGACGGAGGCTCCTACGAGCAGTACTTC
J gene: TRBJ2-7
D gene: NA
clone size: NA
CDR3 length: 14
V gene: TRBV11-2

CDR3 protein: CASSLGTSPSETQYF
CDR3 DNA: TGTGCCAGCAGCTTGGGGACTAGTCCCTCGGAGACCCAGTACTTC
J gene: TRBJ2-5
D gene: TRBD2
clone size: NA
CDR3 length: 15
V gene: TRBV7-3

CDR3 protein: CASSLLAGETQYF
CDR3 DNA: TGTGCCAGCAGCCTGCTAGCTGGGGAGACCCAGTACTTC
J gene: TRBJ2-5
D gene: NA
clone size: NA
CDR3 length: 13
V gene: TRBV3-1/TRBV3-2

CDR3 protein: CATSGGGGANTQYF
CDR3 DNA: TGTGCCACCAGCGGAGGTGGCGGGGCAAATACGCAGTATTTT
J gene: TRBJ2-3
D gene: NA
clone size: NA
CDR3 length: 14
V gene: TRBV15

CDR3 protein: CASSYLASTSGRDIQYF
CDR3 DNA: TGTGCCAGCAGTTACCTAGCCTCGACTAGCGGGAGAGACATTCAGTACTTC
J gene: TRBJ2-4
D gene: TRBD2
clone size: NA
CDR3 length: 17
V gene: TRBV6-2/TRBV6-3